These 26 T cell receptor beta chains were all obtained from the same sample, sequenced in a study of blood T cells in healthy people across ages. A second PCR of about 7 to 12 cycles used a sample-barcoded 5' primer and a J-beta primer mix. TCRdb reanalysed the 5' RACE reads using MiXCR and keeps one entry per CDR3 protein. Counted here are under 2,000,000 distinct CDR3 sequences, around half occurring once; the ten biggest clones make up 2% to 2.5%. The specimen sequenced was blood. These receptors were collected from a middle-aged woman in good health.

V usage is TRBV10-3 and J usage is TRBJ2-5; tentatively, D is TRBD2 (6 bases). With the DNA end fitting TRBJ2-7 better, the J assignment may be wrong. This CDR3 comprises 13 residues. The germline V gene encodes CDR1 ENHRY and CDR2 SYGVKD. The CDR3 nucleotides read TGTGCCATCAGTGAGTTGGGGGGATACGAGCAGTACTTC. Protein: CAISELGGYEQYF.

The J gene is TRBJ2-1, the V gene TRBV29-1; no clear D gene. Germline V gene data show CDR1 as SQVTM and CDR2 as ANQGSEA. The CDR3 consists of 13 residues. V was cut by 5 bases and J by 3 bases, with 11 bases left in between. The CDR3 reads CSVPHRRYNEQFF. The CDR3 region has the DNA TGCAGCGTTCCCCACCGACGCTACAATGAGCAGTTCTTC.

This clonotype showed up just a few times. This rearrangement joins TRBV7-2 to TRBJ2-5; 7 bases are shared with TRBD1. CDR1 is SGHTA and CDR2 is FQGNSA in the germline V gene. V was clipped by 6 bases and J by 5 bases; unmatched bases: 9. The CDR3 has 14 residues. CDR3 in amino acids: CASRTTRGQETQYF. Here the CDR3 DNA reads TGTGCCAGCAGAACCACCAGGGGACAGGAGACCCAGTACTTC.

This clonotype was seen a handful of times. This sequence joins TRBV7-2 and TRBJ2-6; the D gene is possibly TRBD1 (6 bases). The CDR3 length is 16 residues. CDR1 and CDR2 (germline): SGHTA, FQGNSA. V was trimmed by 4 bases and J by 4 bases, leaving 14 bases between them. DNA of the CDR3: TGTGCCAGCAGCTACACATCAGGGGAAGGGGCCAACGTCCTGACTTTC. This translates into CASSYTSGEGANVLTF.

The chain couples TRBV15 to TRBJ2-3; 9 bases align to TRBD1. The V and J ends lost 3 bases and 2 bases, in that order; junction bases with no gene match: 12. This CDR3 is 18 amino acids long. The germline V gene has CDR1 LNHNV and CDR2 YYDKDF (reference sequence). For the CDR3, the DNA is TGTGCCACCAGCAGCGTAGGACAGGGGCTCCATGTCACAGATACGCAGTATTTT. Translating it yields CATSSVGQGLHVTDTQYF.

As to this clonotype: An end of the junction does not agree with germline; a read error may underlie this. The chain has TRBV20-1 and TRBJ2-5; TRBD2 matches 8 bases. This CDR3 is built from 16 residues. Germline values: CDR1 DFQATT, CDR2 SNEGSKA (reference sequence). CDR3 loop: CSAREGTSGHQGTQYF. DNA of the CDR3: TGCAGTGCTAGAGAAGGAACTAGCGGCCACCAAGGGACCCAGTACTTC.

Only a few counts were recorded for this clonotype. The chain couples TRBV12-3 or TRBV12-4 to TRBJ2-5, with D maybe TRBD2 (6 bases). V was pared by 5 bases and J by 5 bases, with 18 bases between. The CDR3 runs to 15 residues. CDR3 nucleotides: TGTGCCAGCAGTAGAGAGACAGCCGGAGGGGAGACCCAGTACTTC. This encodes CASSRETAGGETQYF.

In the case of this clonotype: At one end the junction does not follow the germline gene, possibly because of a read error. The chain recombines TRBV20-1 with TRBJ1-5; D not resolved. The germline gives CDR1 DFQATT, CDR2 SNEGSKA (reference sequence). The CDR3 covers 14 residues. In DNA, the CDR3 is TGCAGTGCTAGAGACCCAAATAGCAGTCAGCCCCAGCATTTT. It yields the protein CSARDPNSSQPQHF.

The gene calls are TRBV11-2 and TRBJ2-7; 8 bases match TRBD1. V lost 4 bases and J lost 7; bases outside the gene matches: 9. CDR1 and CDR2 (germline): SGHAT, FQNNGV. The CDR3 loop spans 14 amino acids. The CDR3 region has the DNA TGTGCCAGCAGCTGGACAGGGTCAAAAAATGAGCAGTACTTC. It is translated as CASSWTGSKNEQYF.

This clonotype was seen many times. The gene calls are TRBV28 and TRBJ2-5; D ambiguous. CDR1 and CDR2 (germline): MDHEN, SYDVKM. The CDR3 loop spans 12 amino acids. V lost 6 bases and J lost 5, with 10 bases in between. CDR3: CASSSPLETQYF. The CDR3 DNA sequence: TGTGCCAGCAGCTCCCCCCTCGAGACCCAGTACTTC.

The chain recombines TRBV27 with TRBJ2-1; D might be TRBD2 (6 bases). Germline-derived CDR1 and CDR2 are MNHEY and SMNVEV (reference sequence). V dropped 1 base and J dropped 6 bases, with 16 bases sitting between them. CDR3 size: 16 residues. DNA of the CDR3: TGTGCCAGCAGTTTATTCGGGGGAGGAATGGCCAATGAGCAGTTCTTC. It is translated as CASSLFGGGMANEQFF.

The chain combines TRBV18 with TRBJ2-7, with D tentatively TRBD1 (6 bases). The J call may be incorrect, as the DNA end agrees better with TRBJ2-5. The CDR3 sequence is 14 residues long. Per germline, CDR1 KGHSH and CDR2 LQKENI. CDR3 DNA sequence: TGTGCCAGCTCAGCCGACAGGAGCCAAGAGACCCAGTACTTC. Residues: CASSADRSQETQYF.

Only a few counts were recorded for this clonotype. CDR3 in DNA: TGTGCCACCAGCGCAGGGTCGAACTACGAGCAGTACTTC. Amino acids: CATSAGSNYEQYF. The chain joins TRBV24-1 to TRBJ2-7; D is perhaps TRBD1 (5 bases). V lost 7 bases, J lost 3 bases, and 12 bases lay in between. The CDR3 consists of 13 residues. Germline V lookup: CDR1 KGHDR, CDR2 SFDVKD.

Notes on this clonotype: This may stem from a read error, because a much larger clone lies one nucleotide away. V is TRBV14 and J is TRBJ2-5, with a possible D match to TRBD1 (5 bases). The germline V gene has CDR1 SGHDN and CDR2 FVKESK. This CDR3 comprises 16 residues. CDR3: CAGSQDLDTPEETQYF. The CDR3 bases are TGTGCCGGCAGCCAAGATTTGGACACACCGGAGGAGACCCAGTACTTC.

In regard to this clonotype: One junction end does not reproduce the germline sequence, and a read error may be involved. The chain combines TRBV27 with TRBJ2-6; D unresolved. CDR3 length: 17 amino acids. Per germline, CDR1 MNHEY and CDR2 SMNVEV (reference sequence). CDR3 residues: CAGSRATTWSGANVLTF. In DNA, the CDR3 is TGTGCCGGCAGCCGTGCCACCACCTGGTCTGGGGCCAACGTCCTGACTTTC.

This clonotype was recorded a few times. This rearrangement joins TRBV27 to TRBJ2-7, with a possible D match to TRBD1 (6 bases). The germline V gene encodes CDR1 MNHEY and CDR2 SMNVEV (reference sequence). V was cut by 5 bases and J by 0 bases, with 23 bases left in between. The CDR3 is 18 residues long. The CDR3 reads CASSPQLLGQRSSYEQYF. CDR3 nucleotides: TGTGCCAGCAGTCCCCAACTACTCGGACAGAGGAGCTCCTACGAGCAGTACTTC.

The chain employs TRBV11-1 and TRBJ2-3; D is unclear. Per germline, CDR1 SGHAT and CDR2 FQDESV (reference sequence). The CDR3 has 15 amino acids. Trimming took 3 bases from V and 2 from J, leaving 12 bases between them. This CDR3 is CASSFADLFTDTQYF. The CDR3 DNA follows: TGTGCCAGCAGCTTCGCCGATCTATTCACAGATACGCAGTATTTT.

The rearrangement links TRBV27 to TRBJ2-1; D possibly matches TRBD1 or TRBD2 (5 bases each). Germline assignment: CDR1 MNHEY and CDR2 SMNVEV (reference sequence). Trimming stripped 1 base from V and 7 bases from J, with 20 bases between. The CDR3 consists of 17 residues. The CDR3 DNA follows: TGTGCCAGCAGTTTATTTTCAGGGAGCCAGCTAACTAATGAGCAGTTCTTC. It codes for CASSLFSGSQLTNEQFF.

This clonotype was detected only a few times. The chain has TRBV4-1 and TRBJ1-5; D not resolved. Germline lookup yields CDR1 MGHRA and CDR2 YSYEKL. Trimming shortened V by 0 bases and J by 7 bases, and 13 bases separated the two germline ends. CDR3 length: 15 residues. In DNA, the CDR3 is TGCGCCAGCAGCCAAGATCCCCCCTTCAGACAGCCCCAGCATTTT. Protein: CASSQDPPFRQPQHF.

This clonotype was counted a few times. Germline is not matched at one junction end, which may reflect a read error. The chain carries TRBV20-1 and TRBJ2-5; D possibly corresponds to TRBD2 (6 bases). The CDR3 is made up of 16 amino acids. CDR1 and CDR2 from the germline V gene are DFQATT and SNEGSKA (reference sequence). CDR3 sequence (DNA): TGCAGTGCTCGAGAGCCCCAGACTAGTTCAAAAAAGACCCAGTACTTC. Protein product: CSAREPQTSSKKTQYF.

The CDR3 loop is CASRLRDHSNQPQHF. The DNA for the CDR3 is TGTGCCAGCAGACTCAGGGACCATAGCAATCAGCCCCAGCATTTT. The chain has TRBV2 and TRBJ1-5; D perhaps matches TRBD1 (5 bases). Between the trimmed V and J ends, which lost 6 bases and 0 bases, there was a span of 12 bases. The length of the CDR3 is 15 residues. Per the germline V gene, CDR1 is SNHLY and CDR2 is FYNNEI.

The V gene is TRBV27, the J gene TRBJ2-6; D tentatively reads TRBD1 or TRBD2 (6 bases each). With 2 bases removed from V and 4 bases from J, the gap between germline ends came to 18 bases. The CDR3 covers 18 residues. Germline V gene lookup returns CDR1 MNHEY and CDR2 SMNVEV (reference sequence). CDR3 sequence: CASSLNGGRFSGANVLTF. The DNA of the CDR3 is TGTGCCAGCAGTTTAAATGGGGGGCGGTTTTCCGGGGCCAACGTCCTGACTTTC.

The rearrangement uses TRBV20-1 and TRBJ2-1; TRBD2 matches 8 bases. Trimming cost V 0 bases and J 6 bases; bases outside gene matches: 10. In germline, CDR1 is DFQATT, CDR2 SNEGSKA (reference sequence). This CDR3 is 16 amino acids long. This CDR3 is CSARDPKRGPTNEQFF. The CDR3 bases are TGCAGTGCTAGAGATCCCAAGCGGGGGCCTACCAATGAGCAGTTCTTC.

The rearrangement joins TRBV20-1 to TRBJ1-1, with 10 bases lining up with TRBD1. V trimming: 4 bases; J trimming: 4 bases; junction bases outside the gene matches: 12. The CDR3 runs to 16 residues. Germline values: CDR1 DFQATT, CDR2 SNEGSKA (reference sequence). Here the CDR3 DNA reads TGCAGTGCTAACCGGGACAGGGGCTCCTGGGGCACTGAAGCTTTCTTT. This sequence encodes CSANRDRGSWGTEAFF.

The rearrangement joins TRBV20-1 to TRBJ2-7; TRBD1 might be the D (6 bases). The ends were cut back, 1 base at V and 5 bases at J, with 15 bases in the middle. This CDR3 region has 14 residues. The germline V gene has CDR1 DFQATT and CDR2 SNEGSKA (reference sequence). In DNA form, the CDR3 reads TGCAGTGCTAGAGTCCGGAACAGGGCACACGAGCAGTACTTC. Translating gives CSARVRNRAHEQYF.

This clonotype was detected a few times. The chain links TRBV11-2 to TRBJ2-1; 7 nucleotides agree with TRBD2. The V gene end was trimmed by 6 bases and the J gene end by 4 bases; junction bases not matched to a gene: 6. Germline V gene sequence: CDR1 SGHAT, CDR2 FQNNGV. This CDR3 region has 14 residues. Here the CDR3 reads CASRPLAEYNEQFF. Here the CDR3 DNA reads TGTGCCAGCAGACCGCTAGCGGAATACAATGAGCAGTTCTTC.